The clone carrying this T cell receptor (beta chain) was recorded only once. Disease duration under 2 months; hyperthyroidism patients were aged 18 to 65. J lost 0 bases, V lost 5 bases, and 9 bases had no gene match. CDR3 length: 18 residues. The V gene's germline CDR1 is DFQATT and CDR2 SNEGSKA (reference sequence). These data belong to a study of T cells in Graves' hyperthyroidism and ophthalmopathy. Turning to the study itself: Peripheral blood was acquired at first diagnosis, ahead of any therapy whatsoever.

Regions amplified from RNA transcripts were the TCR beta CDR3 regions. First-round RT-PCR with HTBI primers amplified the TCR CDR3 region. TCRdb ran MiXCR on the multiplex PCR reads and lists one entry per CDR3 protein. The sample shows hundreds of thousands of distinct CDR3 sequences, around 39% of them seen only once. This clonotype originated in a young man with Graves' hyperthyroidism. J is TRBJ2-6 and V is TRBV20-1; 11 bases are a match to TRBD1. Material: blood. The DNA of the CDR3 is TGCAGTGCTCCGGACGCCGGGACAGGGGGCTCTGGGGCCAACGTCCTGACTTTC. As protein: CSAPDAGTGGSGANVLTF.